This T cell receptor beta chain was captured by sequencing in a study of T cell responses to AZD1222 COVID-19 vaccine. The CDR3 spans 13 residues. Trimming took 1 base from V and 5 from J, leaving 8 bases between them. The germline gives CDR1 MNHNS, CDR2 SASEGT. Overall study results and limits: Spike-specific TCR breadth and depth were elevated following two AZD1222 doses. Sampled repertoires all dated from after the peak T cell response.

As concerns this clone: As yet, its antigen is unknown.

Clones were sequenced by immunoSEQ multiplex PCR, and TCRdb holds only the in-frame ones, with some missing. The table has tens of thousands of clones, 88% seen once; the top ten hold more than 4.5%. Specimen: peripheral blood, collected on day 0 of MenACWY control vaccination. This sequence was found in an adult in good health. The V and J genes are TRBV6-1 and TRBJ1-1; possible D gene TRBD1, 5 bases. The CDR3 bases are TGTGCCAGCAGTGAAGACAGGCGAACTGAAGCTTTCTTT. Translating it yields CASSEDRRTEAFF.